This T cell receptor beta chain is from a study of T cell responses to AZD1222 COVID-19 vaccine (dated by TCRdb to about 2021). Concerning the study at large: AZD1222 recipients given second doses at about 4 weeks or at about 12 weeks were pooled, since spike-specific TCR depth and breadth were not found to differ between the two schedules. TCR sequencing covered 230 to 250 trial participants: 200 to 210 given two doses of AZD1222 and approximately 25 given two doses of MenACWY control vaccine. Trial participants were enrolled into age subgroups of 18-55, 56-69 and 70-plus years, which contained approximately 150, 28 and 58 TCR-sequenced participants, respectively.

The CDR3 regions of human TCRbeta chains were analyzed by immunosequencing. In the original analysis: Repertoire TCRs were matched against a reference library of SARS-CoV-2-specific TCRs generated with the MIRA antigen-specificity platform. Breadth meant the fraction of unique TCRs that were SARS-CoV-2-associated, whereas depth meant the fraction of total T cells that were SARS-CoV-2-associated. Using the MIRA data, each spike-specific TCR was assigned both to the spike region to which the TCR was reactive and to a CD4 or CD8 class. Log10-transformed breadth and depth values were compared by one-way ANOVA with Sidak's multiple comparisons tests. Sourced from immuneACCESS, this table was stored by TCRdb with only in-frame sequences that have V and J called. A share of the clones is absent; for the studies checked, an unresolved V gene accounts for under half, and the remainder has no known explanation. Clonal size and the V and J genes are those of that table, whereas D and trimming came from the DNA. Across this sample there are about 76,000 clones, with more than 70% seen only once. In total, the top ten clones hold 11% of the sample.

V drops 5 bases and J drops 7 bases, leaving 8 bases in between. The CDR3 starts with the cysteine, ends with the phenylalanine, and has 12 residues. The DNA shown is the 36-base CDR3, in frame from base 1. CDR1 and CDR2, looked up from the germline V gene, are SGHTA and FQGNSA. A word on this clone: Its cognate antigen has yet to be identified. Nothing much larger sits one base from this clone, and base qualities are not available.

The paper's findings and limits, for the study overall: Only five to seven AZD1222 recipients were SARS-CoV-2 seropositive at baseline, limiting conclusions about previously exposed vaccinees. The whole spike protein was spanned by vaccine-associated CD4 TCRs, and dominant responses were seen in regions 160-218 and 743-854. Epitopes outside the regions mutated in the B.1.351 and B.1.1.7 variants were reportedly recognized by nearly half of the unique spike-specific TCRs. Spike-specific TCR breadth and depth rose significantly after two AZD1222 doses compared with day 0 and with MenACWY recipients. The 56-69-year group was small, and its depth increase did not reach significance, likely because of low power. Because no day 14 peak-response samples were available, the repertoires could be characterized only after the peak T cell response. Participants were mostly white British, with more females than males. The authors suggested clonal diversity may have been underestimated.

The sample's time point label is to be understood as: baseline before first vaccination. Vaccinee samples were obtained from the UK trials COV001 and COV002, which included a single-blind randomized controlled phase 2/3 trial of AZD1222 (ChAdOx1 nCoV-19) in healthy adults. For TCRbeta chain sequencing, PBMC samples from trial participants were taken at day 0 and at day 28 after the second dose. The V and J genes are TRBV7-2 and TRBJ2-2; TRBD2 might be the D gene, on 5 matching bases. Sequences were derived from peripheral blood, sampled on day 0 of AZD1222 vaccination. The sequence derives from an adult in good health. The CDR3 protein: CASSPTIGELFF. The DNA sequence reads TGTGCCAGCAGCCCGACTATCGGGGAGCTGTTTTTT.